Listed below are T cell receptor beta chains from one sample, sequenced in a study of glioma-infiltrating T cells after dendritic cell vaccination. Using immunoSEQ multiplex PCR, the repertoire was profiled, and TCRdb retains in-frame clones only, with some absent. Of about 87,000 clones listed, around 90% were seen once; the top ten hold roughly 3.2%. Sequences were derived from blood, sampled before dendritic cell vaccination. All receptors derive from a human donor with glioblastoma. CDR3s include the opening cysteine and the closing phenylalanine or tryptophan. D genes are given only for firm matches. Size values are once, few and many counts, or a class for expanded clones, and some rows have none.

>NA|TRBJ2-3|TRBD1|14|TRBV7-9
TGTGCCAGCAGTAGGACAGGGGGCACAGATACGCAGTATTTT
CASSRTGGTDTQYF
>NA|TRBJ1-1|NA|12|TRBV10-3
TGTGCCATCAGTCTGGGACAAGGGGAAGCTTTCTTT
CAISLGQGEAFF
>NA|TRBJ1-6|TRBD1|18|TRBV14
TGTGCCAGCAGCCAAGATAAGCGCAGGGGGATCAATAATTCACCCCTCCACTTT
CASSQDKRRGINNSPLHF
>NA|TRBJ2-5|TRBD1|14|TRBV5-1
TGCGCCAGCAGCTTGGCGGGACAGCAAGAGACCCAGTACTTC
CASSLAGQQETQYF
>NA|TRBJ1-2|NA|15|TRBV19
TGTGCCAGTAGGATGTCGGCAGGGGTCGGCTATGGCTACACCTTC
CASRMSAGVGYGYTF
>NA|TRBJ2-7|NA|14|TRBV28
TGTGCCAGCAGTTCCGGACAGCTCTCCTACGAGCAGTACTTC
CASSSGQLSYEQYF
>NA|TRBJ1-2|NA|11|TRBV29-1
TGCAGTGGCCAGGGTAACTATGGCTACACCTTC
CSGQGNYGYTF
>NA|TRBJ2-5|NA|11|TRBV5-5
TGTGCCAGCAGCTCCTGGGGGGTATGGTACTTC
CASSSWGVWYF
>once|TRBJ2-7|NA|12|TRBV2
TGTGCCAGTCGAAGCGGAGCCTACGAGCAGTACTTC
CASRSGAYEQYF
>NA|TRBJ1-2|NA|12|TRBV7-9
TGTGCCAGCAGCGCGGACATTCTGGGCTACACCTTC
CASSADILGYTF
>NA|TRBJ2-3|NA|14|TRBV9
TGTGCCAGCAGCGTAGGCGCTTTCGGAGATACGCAGTATTTT
CASSVGAFGDTQYF
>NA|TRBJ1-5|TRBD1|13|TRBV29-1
TGCAGCGTACGACAGGGGATGAATCAGCCCCAGCATTTT
CSVRQGMNQPQHF
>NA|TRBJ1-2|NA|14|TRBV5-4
TGTGCCAGCAGCCTTGCGGGGGGGATCTATGGCTACACCTTC
CASSLAGGIYGYTF
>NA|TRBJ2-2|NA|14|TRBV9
TGTGCCAGCAGCGTAGAGGAGTTCACCGGGGAGCTGTTTTTT
CASSVEEFTGELFF
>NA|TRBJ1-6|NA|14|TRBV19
TGTGCCAGTAGTAGATACAGGGATAATTCACCCCTCCACTTT
CASSRYRDNSPLHF
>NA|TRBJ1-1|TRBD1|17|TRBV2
TGTGCCAGCATTCCCTACAGGGGGCACCGACGGGACACTGAAGCTTTCTTT
CASIPYRGHRRDTEAFF
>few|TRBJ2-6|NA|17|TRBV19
TGTGCCAGTAGCAAGGGGTTCGGCGGCTCTAGGGCCAACGTCCTGACTTTC
CASSKGFGGSRANVLTF
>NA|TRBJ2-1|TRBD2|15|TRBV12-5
TGTGCTAGTGGTTCCCCGGGAGCGGGGTACAATGAGCAGTTCTTC
CASGSPGAGYNEQFF
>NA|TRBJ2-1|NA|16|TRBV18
TGTGCCAGCTCTCAAGGCAGCGGACTGTCCTACAATGAGCAGTTCTTC
CASSQGSGLSYNEQFF
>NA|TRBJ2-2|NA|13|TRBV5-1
TGCGCCAGCAGCTTGGATGAGACCGGGGAGCTGTTTTTT
CASSLDETGELFF
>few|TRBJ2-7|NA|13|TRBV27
TGTGCCAGCAGTATTGGGGGGTCCTACGAGCAGTACTTC
CASSIGGSYEQYF
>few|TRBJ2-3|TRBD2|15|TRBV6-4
TGTGCCAGCAGTGAGGCTAGCGGGGTCGCAGATACGCAGTATTTT
CASSEASGVADTQYF
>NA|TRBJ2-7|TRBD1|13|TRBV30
TGTGCCTGGAGTGCGGACAGGGAGTCAAACCTATACTTC
CAWSADRESNLYF
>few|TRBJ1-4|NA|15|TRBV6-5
TGTGCCAGCAGAGCGGACAGCCCTGGGAAGGAAAAACTGTTTTTT
CASRADSPGKEKLFF
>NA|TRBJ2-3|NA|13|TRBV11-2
TGTGCCAGCAGCTCCGCAGTTACAGATACGCAGTATTTT
CASSSAVTDTQYF
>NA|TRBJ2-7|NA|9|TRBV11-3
TGTGCCAGCAACACCCGGCAGTACTTC
CASNTRQYF
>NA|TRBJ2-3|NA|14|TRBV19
TGTGCCAGTAAGGTTACGGAGAGCACAGATACGCAGTATTTT
CASKVTESTDTQYF
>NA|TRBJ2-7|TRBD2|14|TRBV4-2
TGTGCCAGCAGCCAAGATCTAGCGGCCTACGAGCAGTACTTC
CASSQDLAAYEQYF
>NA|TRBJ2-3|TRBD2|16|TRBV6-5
TGTGCCAGCAGTTACGCGACTAGCGGGAGGCTGCATACGCAGTATTTT
CASSYATSGRLHTQYF
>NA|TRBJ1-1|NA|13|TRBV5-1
TGCGCCAGCAGCTTGGGGGACAAAAATGAAGCTTTCTTT
CASSLGDKNEAFF
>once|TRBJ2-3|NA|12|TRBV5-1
TGCGCCAGCAGCCTCCTCGAGGATACGCAGTATTTT
CASSLLEDTQYF
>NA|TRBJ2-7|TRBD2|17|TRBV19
TGTGCCAGTAGTATGGTGCGTAGCGGGAGGGCCGCCTACGAGCAGTACTTC
CASSMVRSGRAAYEQYF
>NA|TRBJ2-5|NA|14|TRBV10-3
TGTGCCATCAGTGAGTTACAGAACCAAGAGACCCAGTACTTC
CAISELQNQETQYF
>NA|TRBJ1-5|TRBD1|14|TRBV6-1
TGTGCCAGCAGTGAAGGGACAGGGAATCAGCCCCAGCATTTT
CASSEGTGNQPQHF
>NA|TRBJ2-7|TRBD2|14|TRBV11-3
TGTGCCAGCAGCTTGACTAGCGGTTCCTACGAGCAGTACTTC
CASSLTSGSYEQYF
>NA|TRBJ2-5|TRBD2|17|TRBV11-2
TGTGCCAGCAGCTTAAAGCTAGCGGGCCCTGTGGACGAGACCCAGTACTTC
CASSLKLAGPVDETQYF
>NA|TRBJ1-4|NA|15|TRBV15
TGTGCCACCAGCAGAGCGGGGGGAGTGGATGAAAAACTGTTTTTT
CATSRAGGVDEKLFF
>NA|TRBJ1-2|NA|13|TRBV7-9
TGTGCCAGCAGCGAGAGCCCTGCCGTTGGCTACACCTTC
CASSESPAVGYTF
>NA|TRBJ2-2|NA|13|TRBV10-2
TGCGCCAGCCTGGAGAGGAACACCGGGGAGCTGTTTTTT
CASLERNTGELFF
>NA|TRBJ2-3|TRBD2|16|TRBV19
TGTGCCAGTAGTACCGATAGCGGGGGGGTCACAGATACGCAGTATTTT
CASSTDSGGVTDTQYF
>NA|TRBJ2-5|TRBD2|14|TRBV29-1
TGCAGCGGTGTAGGGGGAGCGGGAGGAGAGACCCAGTACTTC
CSGVGGAGGETQYF
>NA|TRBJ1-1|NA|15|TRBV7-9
TGTGCCAGCAGCTTAGCTGGGGCCCTGAACACTGAAGCTTTCTTT
CASSLAGALNTEAFF
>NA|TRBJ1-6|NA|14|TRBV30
TGTGCCTGGAGGAGGGGGTCGCGTGGATCACCCCTCCACTTT
CAWRRGSRGSPLHF
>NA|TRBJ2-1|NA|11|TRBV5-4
TGTGCCAGCAGCTTGACGGATGAGCAGTTCTTC
CASSLTDEQFF
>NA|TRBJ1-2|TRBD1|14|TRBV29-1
TGCAGCGTGTCAAGGGGACAGTTGAACTATGGCTACACCTTC
CSVSRGQLNYGYTF
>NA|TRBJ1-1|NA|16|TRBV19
TGTGCCACCAGGCAAAGGTACAGGGTGCCGAACACTGAAGCTTTCTTT
CATRQRYRVPNTEAFF
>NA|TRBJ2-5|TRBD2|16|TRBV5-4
TGTGCCAGCAGCCCGGGGACTAGCGATCCAGGGGAGACCCAGTACTTC
CASSPGTSDPGETQYF
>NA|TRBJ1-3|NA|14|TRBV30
TGTGCCTGGAGTGTGTTTCTAAGTGGAAACACCATATATTTT
CAWSVFLSGNTIYF
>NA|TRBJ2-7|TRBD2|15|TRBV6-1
TGTGCCAGCAAAATAATAGCGGGAGTAGGCCACGAGCAGTACTTC
CASKIIAGVGHEQYF
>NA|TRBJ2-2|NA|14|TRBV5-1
TGCGCCAGCAGCTCCGGGACTAACACCGGGGAGCTGTTTTTT
CASSSGTNTGELFF
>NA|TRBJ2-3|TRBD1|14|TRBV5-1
TGCGCCAGCAGCCTGACAGGGAGCACAGATACGCAGTATTTT
CASSLTGSTDTQYF
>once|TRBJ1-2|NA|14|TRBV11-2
TGTGCCAGCAGCTTAGAGCGCCAGGGCGGCGGCTACACCTTC
CASSLERQGGGYTF